This T cell receptor beta chain appears in the sequencing data of a study of T cells in localized non-small cell lung cancer. Sequenced by immunoSEQ multiplex PCR; TCRdb stores in-frame clones only, minus some. The table lists roughly 35,000 clones, 93% of them singletons. As regards this clone: Its antigen is currently unknown.

Findings and caveats of the study: Clonality of T cells reached its maximum in uninvolved adjacent lung, surpassing tumor. A denser population of T cells in blood accompanied longer overall survival. Adjacent lung had a median about 57 of the 100 largest tumor clones.

The CDR3 contains 15 residues. Germline V gives CDR1 LNHDA, CDR2 SQIVND (reference sequence). V was trimmed by 3 bases and J by 3 bases, leaving 14 bases between them. The sequences come from peripheral blood, collected before any cancer treatment. The sequence derives from a female donor older than 55 with stage I lung adenocarcinoma. The chain employs TRBV19 and TRBJ1-1; perhaps TRBD1 as D (5 bases). The CDR3 DNA sequence: TGTGCCAGTAGTATGGGGGGACTCGGGGACACTGAAGCTTTCTTT. Its protein is CASSMGGLGDTEAFF.